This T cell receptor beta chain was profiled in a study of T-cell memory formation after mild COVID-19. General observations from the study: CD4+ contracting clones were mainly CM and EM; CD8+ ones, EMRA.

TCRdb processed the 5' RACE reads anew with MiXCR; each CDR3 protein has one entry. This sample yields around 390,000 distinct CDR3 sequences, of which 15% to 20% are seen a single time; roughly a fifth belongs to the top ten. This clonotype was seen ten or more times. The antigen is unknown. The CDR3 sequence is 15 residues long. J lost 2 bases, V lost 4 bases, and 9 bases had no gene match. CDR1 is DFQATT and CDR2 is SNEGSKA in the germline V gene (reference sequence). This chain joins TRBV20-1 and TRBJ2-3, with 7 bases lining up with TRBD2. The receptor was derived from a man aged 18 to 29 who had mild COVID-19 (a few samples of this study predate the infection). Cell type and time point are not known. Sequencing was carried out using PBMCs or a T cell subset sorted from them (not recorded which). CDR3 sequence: CSAIGLAEHTDTQYF. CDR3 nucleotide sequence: TGCAGTGCTATCGGGCTAGCGGAACACACAGATACGCAGTATTTT.